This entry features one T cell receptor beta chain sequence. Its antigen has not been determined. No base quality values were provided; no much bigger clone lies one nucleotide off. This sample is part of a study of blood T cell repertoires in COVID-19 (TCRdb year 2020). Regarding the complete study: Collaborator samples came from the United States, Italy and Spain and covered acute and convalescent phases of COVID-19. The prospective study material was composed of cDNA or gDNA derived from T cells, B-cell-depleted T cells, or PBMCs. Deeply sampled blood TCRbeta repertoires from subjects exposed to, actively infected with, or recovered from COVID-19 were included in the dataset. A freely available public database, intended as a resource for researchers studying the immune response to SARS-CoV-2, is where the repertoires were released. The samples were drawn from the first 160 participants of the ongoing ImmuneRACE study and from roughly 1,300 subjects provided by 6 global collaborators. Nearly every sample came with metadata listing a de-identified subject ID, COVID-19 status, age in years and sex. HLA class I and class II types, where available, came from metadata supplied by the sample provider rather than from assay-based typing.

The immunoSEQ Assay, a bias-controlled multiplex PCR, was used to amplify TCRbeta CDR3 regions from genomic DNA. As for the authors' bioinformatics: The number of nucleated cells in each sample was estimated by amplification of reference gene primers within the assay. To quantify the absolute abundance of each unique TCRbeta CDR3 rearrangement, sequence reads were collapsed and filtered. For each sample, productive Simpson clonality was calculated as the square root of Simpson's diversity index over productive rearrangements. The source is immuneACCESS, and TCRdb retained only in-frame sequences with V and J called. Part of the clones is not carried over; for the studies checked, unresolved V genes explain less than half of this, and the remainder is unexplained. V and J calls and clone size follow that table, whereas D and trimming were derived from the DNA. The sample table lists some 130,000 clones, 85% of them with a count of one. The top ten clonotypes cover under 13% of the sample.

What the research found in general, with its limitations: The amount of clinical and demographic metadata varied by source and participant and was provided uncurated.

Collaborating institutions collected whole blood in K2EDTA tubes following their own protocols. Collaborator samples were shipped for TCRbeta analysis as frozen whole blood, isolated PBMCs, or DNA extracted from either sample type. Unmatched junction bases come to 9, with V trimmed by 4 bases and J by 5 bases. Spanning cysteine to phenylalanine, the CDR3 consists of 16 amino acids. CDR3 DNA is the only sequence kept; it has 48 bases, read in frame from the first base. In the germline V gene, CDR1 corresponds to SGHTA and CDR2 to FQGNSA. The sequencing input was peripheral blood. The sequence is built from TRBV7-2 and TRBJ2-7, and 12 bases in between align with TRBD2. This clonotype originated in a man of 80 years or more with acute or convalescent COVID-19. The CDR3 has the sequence CASSSASGRAGNEQYF. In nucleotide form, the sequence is TGTGCCAGCAGCTCAGCTAGCGGGAGGGCTGGGAACGAGCAGTACTTC.